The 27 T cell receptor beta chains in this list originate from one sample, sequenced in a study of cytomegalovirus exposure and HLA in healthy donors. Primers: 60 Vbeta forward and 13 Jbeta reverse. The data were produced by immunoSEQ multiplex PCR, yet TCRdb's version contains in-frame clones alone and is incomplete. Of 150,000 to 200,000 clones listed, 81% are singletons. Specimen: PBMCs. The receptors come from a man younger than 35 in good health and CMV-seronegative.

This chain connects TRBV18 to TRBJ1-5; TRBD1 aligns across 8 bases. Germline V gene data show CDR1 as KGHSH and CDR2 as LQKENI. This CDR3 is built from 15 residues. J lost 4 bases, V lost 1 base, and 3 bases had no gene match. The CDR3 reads CASSPQTGDNQPQHF. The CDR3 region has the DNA TGTGCCAGCTCACCACAGACAGGGGATAATCAGCCCCAGCATTTT.

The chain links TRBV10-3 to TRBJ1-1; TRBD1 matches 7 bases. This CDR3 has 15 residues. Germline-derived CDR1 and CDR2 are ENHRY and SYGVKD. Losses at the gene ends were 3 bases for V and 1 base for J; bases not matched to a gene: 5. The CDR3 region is CAISDPGTANTEAFF. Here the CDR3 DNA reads TGTGCCATCAGTGACCCTGGGACAGCGAACACTGAAGCTTTCTTT.

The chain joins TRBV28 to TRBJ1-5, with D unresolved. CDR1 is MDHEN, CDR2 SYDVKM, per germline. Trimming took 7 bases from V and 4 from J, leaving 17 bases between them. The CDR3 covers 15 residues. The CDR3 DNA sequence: TGTGCCAGCATCACATCGTTTCGGCGGAATCAGCCCCAGCATTTT. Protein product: CASITSFRRNQPQHF.

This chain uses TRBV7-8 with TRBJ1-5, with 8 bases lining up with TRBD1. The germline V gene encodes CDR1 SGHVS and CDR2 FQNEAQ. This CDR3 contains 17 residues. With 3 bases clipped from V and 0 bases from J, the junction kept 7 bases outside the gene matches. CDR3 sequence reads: CASSFDRGLYSNQPQHF. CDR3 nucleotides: TGTGCCAGCAGCTTTGACAGGGGCCTATATAGCAATCAGCCCCAGCATTTT.

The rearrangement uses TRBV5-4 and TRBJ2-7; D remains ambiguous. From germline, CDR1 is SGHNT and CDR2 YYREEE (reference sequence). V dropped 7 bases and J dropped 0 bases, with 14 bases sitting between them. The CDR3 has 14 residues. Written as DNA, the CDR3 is TGTGCCAGCTGTTTGCTTCTAAGCTCCTACGAGCAGTACTTC. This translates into CASCLLLSSYEQYF.

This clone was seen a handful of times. The CDR3 loop is CASRLAGGRTGELFF. For the CDR3, the DNA is TGTGCCAGCAGACTAGCGGGAGGGAGAACCGGGGAGCTGTTTTTT. The chain recombines TRBV2 with TRBJ2-2; TRBD2 matches at 13 bases. CDR1 SNHLY and CDR2 FYNNEI come from the germline V gene. The V segment lost 6 bases and the J segment 5 bases; nucleotides outside the gene matches: 3. The CDR3 spans 15 residues.

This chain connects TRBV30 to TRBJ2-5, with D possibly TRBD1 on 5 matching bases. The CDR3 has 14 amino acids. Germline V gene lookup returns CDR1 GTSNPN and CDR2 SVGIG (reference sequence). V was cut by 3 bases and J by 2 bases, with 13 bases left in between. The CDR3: CAWSASAGQETQYF. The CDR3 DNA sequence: TGTGCCTGGAGCGCCTCGGCAGGGCAAGAGACCCAGTACTTC. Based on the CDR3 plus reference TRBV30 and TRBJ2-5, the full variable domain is SQTIHQWPATLVQPVGSPLSLECTVEGTSNPNLYWYRQAAGRGLQLLFYSVGIGQISSEVPQNLSASRPQDRQFILSSKKLLLSDSGFYLCAWSASAGQETQYFGPGTRLLVL.

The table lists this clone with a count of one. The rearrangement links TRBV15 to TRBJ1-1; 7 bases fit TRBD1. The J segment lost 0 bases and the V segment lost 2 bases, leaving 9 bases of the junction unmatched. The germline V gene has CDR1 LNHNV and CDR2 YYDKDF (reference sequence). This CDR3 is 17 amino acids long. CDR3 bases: TGTGCCACCAGCAGAATGACAGGGAACTTCATGAACACTGAAGCTTTCTTT. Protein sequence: CATSRMTGNFMNTEAFF.

CDR3 residues: CASSLEDRVADTQYF. CDR3 nucleotide sequence: TGCGCCAGCAGCTTGGAGGACAGGGTCGCAGATACGCAGTATTTT. The chain is built from TRBV5-1 and TRBJ2-3; 8 bases agree with TRBD1. Germline-derived CDR1 and CDR2 are SGHRS and YFSETQ. After removal of 0 bases from V and 4 bases from J, the junction contained 4 bases not matched to a gene. This CDR3 has 15 amino acids. The variable domain in full, completed from reference TRBV5-1 and TRBJ2-3, reads KAGVTQTPRYLIKTRGQQVTLSCSPISGHRSVSWYQQTPGQGLQFLFEYFSETQRNKGNFPGRFSGRQFSNSRSEMNVSTLELGDSALYLCASSLEDRVADTQYFGPGTRLTVL.

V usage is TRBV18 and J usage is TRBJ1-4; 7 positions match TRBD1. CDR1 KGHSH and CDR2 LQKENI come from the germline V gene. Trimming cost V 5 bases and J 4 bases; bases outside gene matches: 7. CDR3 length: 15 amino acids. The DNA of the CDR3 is TGTGCCAGCTCATTCGGACAGGCGCATAATGAAAAACTGTTTTTT. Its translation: CASSFGQAHNEKLFF.

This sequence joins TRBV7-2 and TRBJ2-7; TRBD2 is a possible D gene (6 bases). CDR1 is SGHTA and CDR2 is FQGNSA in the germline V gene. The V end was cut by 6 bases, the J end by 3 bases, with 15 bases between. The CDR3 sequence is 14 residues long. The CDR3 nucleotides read TGTGCCAGCAGAGCTCCCGGAGGGCTCTACGAGCAGTACTTC. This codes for CASRAPGGLYEQYF.

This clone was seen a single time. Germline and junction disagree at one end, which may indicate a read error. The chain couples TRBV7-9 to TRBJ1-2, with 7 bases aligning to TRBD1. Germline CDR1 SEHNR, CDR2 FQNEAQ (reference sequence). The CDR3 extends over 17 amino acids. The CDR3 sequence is CSSSSTVDRRLGYGYTF. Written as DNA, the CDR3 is TGTTCCAGCAGCTCCACGGTGGACAGGCGCTTGGGCTATGGCTACACCTTC.

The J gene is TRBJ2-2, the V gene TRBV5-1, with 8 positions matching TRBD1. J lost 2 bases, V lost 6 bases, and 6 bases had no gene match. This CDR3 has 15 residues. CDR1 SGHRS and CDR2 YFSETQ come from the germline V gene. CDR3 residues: CASTMDRANTGELFF. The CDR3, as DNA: TGCGCCAGCACCATGGACAGGGCCAACACCGGGGAGCTGTTTTTT. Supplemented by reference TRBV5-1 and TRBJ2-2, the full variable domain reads KAGVTQTPRYLIKTRGQQVTLSCSPISGHRSVSWYQQTPGQGLQFLFEYFSETQRNKGNFPGRFSGRQFSNSRSEMNVSTLELGDSALYLCASTMDRANTGELFFGEGSRLTVL.

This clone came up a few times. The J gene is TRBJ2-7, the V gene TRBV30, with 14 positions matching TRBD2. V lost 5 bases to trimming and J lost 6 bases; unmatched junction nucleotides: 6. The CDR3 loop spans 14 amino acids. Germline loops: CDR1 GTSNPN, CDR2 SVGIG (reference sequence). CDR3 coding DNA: TGTGCCTGGGCCCCGGGACTAGCGGGAGTCGAGCAGTACTTC. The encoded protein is CAWAPGLAGVEQYF. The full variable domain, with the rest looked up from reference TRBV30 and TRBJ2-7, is SQTIHQWPATLVQPVGSPLSLECTVEGTSNPNLYWYRQAAGRGLQLLFYSVGIGQISSEVPQNLSASRPQDRQFILSSKKLLLSDSGFYLCAWAPGLAGVEQYFGPGTRLTVT.

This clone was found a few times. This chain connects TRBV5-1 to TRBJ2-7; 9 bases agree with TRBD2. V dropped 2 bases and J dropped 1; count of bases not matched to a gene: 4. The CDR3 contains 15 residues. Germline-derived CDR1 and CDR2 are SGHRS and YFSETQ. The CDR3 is CASSFSGGISYEQYF. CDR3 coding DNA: TGCGCCAGCAGCTTTAGCGGGGGAATATCCTACGAGCAGTACTTC. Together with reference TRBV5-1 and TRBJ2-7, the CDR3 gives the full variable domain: KAGVTQTPRYLIKTRGQQVTLSCSPISGHRSVSWYQQTPGQGLQFLFEYFSETQRNKGNFPGRFSGRQFSNSRSEMNVSTLELGDSALYLCASSFSGGISYEQYFGPGTRLTVT.

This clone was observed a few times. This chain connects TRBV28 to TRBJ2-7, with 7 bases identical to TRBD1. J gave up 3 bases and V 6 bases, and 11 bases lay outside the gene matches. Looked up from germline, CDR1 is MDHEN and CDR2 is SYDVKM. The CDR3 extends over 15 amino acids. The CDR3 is CASRHPGTAFYEQYF. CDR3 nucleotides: TGTGCCAGCAGACACCCCGGGACAGCATTCTACGAGCAGTACTTC.

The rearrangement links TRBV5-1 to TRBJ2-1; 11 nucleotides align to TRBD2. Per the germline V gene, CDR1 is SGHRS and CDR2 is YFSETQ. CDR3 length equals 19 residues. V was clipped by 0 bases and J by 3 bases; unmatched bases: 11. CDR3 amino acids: CASSLVAIVAGGLYNEQFF. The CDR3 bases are TGCGCCAGCAGCTTGGTGGCGATAGTAGCGGGGGGGCTCTACAATGAGCAGTTCTTC.

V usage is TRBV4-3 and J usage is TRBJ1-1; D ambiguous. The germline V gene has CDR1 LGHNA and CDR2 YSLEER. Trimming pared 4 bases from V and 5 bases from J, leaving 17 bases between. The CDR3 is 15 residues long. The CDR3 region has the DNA TGCGCCAGCAGCCCCGCGTTGGGGAGTAAGACTGAAGCTTTCTTT. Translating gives CASSPALGSKTEAFF.

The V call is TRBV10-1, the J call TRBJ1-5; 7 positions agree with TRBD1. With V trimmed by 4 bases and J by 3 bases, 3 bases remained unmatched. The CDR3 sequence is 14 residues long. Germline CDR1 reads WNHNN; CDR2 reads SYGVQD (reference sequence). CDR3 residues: CASSGQGDNQPQHF. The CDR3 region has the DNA TGCGCCAGCAGTGGACAGGGTGACAATCAGCCCCAGCATTTT.

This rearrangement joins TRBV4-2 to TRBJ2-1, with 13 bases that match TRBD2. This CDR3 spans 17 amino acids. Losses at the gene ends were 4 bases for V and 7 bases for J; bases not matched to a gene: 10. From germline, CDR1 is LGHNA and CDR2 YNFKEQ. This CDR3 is CASSPAGLAGLLNEQFF. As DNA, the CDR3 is TGTGCCAGCAGCCCTGCGGGACTAGCGGGATTGTTGAATGAGCAGTTCTTC.

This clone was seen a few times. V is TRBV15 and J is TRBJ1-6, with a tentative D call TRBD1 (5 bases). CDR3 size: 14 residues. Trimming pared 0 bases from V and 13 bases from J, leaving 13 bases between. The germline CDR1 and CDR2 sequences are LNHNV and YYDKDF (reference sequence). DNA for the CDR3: TGTGCCACCAGCAGAGATCCCCAGGGTTGGCCCCTCCACTTT. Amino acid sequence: CATSRDPQGWPLHF. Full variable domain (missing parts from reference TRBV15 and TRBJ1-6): DAMVIQNPRYQVTQFGKPVTLSCSQTLNHNVMYWYQQKSSQAPKLLFHYYDKDFNNEADTPDNFQSRRPNTSFCFLDIRSPGLGDTAMYLCATSRDPQGWPLHFGNGTRLTVT.

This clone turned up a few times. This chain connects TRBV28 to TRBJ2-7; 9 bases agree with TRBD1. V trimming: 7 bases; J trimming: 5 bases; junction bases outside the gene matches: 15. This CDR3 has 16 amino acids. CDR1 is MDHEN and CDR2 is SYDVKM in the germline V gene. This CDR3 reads CASKLTGTGLTDEQYF. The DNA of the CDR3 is TGTGCCAGCAAGCTAACCGGGACAGGGCTAACAGACGAGCAGTACTTC.

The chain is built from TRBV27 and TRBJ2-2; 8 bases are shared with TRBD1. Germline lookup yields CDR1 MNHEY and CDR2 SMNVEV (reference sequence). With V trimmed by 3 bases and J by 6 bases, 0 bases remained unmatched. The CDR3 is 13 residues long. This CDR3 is CASSLTGAGELFF. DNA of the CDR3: TGTGCCAGCAGTTTGACAGGGGCCGGGGAGCTGTTTTTT.

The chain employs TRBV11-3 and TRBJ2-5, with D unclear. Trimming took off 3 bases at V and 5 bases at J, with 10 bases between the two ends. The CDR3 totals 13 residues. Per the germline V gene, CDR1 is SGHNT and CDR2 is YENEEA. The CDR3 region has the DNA TGTGCCAGCAGCTTGAACGCGGTGGAGACCCAGTACTTC. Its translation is CASSLNAVETQYF.

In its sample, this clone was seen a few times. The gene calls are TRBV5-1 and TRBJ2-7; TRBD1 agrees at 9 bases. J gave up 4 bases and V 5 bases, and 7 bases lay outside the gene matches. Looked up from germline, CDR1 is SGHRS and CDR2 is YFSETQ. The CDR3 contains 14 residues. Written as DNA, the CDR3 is TGCGCCAGCAGACCCGGGACAGGGACGTACGAGCAGTACTTC. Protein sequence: CASRPGTGTYEQYF.

DNA for the CDR3: TGTGTCTCCATCAGTCAGCGAGGGGAGCTGTTTTTT. This codes for CVSISQRGELFF. The chain links TRBV10-3 to TRBJ2-2; no clear D gene. The V gene's germline CDR1 is ENHRY and CDR2 SYGVKD. The length of the CDR3 is 12 residues.

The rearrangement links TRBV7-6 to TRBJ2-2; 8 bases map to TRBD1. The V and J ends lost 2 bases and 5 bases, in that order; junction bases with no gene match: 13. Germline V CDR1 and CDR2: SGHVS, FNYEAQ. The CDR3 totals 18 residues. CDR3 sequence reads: CASSLRVAADRVTGELFF. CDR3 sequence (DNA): TGTGCCAGCAGCTTACGAGTGGCCGCGGACAGGGTAACCGGGGAGCTGTTTTTT.